The entry that follows covers one TCR beta chain sequence. This clone turned up a few times. The target of this receptor is not known. There are no base qualities to consult, and no much larger clone falls within one base. The same CDR3 can be traced to other DNA sequences in this sample. The sample's time point label is to be understood as: week 47, end of study. Each vaccine dose, consisting of 300 ug of a 20-mer mutant IDH1 peptide in Montanide, was administered subcutaneously with topical imiquimod. Patients were given eight vaccinations, in weeks 1, 3, 5, 7, 11, 15, 19 and 23, which matched visits V03 through V10. All donors had newly diagnosed IDH1-mutant astrocytomas of WHO grade 3 or 4 that showed loss of nuclear ATRX. The samples were drawn from NOA16, a multicentre, single-arm, open-label phase I trial in Germany that tested a mutant IDH1 peptide vaccine in humans for the first time. Genomic DNA for TCRB sequencing was extracted from EDTA blood using the DNeasy Blood and Tissue Kit.

The method behind the library was the immunoSEQ multiplex PCR assay. The hsTCRB Kit was used according to the manufacturer's protocol to amplify rearranged TCR beta chain sequences. An Illumina MiSeq was used to sequence the TCRB libraries. As for the original processing: The proprietary platform of the kit vendor was used for demultiplexing, trimming and gene mapping. TCRdb provides this immuneACCESS table in a form limited to in-frame rearrangements. Some clones are lacking; in checked studies, under half of them reflect an unresolved V gene, and why the rest are absent is not known. The D gene and trimming were derived from the DNA, and the V and J assignments and clone size from that table. For this sample the table gives tens of thousands of clones, of which 80% to 90% were detected only once. Approximately 5.4% of the sample is taken by the ten largest. This entry belongs to a study of a mutant IDH1 vaccine in newly diagnosed glioma (TCRdb year 2021). With regard to the full study: In the chemotherapy-containing groups, vaccination started alongside temozolomide cycles, whereas in patients who had radiotherapy alone it started 4-6 weeks after radiotherapy. Of the approximately 35 treated patients, approximately 62% were male and approximately 40% were female, and the mean age was about 40 years. Before enrollment, patients had received standard therapy of radiotherapy alone, temozolomide alone, or radiochemotherapy with temozolomide; most received the combination. Visit V12 was the week-35 safety follow-up and visit V13 was the week-47 end of study. Peripheral blood was drawn at six visits: V03 (baseline), V05, V07, V10, V12 and V13. For exploratory analyses, roughly 25 treated patients had longitudinal TCRB deep sequencing done wherever samples were available.

Beyond this particular receptor, the publication reports: It was noted by the authors that analyses of patient blood samples could not be reproduced owing to sample limitations. Selection of PBMC samples for TCRB deep sequencing was based on availability. Vaccine-induced immune responses across multiple MHC alleles were detected in 93.3% of patients. Pseudoprogression appeared unrelated to alterations in the top peripheral T cell clonotypes detected by TCRB sequencing.

V and J lose 0 bases and 8 bases, and a span of 19 bases separates them. As encoded in the germline V gene, CDR1 is ENHRY while CDR2 is SYGVKD. From its cysteine to its phenylalanine, the CDR3 spans 17 amino acids. The retained sequence is limited to the CDR3, 51 bases, with the frame set at the first base. This TCR derives from a man in his forties with glioma. Recombination joined TRBV10-3 with TRBJ1-4, and perhaps TRBD1 as D gene, on 5 matching bases. The material was PBMCs, obtained from a glioma patient whose treatment included an IDH1 peptide vaccine. The CDR3 protein is CAISESGAADSKEKLFF. The bases are TGTGCCATCAGTGAGTCAGGGGCCGCTGACAGCAAAGAAAAACTGTTTTTT.